A selection of T cell receptor beta chains follows, all from one sample in a study of identifying expanded T cells in peripheral blood. Assay: immunoSEQ multiplex PCR; the TCRdb copy retains only in-frame clones and omits some. The sample includes about 81,000 clones, around 83% seen only once; the top ten take less than 20%. The sample consisted of blood. The receptors were sampled from a person aged 18 to 75 in good health. CDR3s leave out the opening cysteine and the closing phenylalanine or tryptophan.

J: TRBJ1-3; V: TRBV7-9; CDR3: ASSLSVSSGNTIY
J: TRBJ1-2; V: TRBV30; CDR3: AWTPLGGYGYT
J: TRBJ2-3; V: TRBV19; CDR3: ASSSLRGAGTDTQY
J: TRBJ2-2; V: TRBV6-5; CDR3: ASSYYGPGELF
J: TRBJ2-7; V: TRBV15; CDR3: ATSRETGGSRS
J: TRBJ1-5; V: TRBV6-6; CDR3: AGGGTGNQPQH
J: TRBJ2-1; V: TRBV5-6; CDR3: ASSPPEGSGSVNEQF
J: TRBJ1-2; V: TRBV28; CDR3: ASNPTGGPSGYT
J: TRBJ1-4; V: TRBV6-5; CDR3: ATLREAGYNEKLF
J: TRBJ1-2; V: TRBV18; CDR3: ASSPSGARGNYGYT
J: TRBJ2-7; V: TRBV9; CDR3: ASSVGPGRSNSYEQY
J: TRBJ1-5; V: TRBV18; CDR3: ASSPEWRNQPQH
J: TRBJ2-1; V: TRBV28; CDR3: ASSQLATSGSFYNEQF
J: TRBJ2-5; V: TRBV7-2; CDR3: ASSFGQMQETQY
J: TRBJ2-3; V: TRBV5-1; CDR3: ASSFNREGKLNTQY
J: TRBJ2-3; V: TRBV10-3; CDR3: AISGQGVGTDTQY